This T cell receptor beta chain was observed in a study of OX40 agonist ivuxolimab in advanced cancers. Assay used: immunoSEQ multiplex PCR; TCRdb lists only in-frame clones, some missing. Found here are about 82,000 clones, over 80% of them singletons; the top ten hold 7% to 9.5%. Trimming stripped 1 base from V and 4 bases from J, with 4 bases between. CDR1 and CDR2 (germline): SEHNR, FQNEAQ (reference sequence). The CDR3 is made up of 13 amino acids. Sequenced material: CD4+ or CD8+ T cells sorted from blood, taken in a trial of the OX40 agonist ivuxolimab. The V gene is TRBV7-9, the J gene TRBJ1-4; unclear D gene. The clonotype comes from an adult with an advanced solid tumor such as melanoma, head and neck, liver or kidney cancer. The CDR3 DNA reads as TGTGCCAGCAGCTTAGGTTATAATGAAAAACTGTTTTTT. Residues: CASSLGYNEKLFF.